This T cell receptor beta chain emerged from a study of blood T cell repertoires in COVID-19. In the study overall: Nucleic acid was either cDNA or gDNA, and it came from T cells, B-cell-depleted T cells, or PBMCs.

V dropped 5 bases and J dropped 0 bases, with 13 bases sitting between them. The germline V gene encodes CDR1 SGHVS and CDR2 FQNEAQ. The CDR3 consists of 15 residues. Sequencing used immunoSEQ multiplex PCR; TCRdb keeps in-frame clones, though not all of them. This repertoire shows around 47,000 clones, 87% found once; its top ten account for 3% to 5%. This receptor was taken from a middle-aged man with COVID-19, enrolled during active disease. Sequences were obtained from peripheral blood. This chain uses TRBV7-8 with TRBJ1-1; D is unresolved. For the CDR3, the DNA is TGTGCCAGCAGCCCCCTCCGGACTATGAACACTGAAGCTTTCTTT. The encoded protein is CASSPLRTMNTEAFF. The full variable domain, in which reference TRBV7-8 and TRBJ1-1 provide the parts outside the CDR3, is GAGVSQSPRYKVAKRGQDVALRCDPISGHVSLFWYQQALGQGPEFLTYFQNEAQLDKSGLPSDRFFAERPEGSVSTLKIQRTQQEDSAVYLCASSPLRTMNTEAFFGQGTRLTVV.